This is a list of T cell receptor beta chains from one sample in a study of T-cell reconstitution after alpha-beta-depleted transplantation in children. TCRdb reprocessed the PCR reads with MiXCR, giving one entry per CDR3 protein. The repertoire holds more than 150,000 distinct CDR3 sequences, 6% to 7% seen once, with 3% in the top ten. Here the sequenced sample was PBMCs from the stem cell graft donor, taken from the stem cell graft. The source of these receptors is a human donor who donated a stem cell graft to a child with Wiskott-Aldrich syndrome. Each CDR3 is given with its conserved first and last residue. A D gene is named only where the DNA matches it firmly. Size tells how often a clone was seen (once, few, many) or the class of an expanded clone, and some rows leave it out.

D	V	size	J	DNA	CDR3
TRBD2	TRBV27	few	TRBJ2-1	TGTGCCAGCAGTTTAGGGGGGAGCGGGGGGGCCTACAATGAGCAGTTCTTC	CASSLGGSGGAYNEQFF
NA	TRBV25-1	many	TRBJ1-1	TGTGCCAGCAGTGACTCCATACTCGGTGATACTGAAGCTTTCTTT	CASSDSILGDTEAFF
NA	TRBV12-3/TRBV12-4	NA	TRBJ2-1	TGTGCCAGCAGTTTAGGGGGGTTTTACAATGAGCAGTTCTTC	CASSLGGFYNEQFF
TRBD1	TRBV11-2	many	TRBJ2-1	TGTGCCAGCGGACCGGTGACAGGGAGTAAGCAGTTCTTC	CASGPVTGSKQFF
NA	TRBV5-5	many	TRBJ2-7	TGTGCCAGCAGCTTCGACATATTCTCCTACGAGCAGTACTTC	CASSFDIFSYEQYF
NA	TRBV2	NA	TRBJ1-1	TGTGCCAGCAGTGGCTCCTACGGGACTGAAGCTTTCTTT	CASSGSYGTEAFF
TRBD2	TRBV10-3	NA	TRBJ2-3	TGTGCCGCCCGCAGGCTAGCGGGAGGAGGTGGAGATACGCAGTATTTT	CAARRLAGGGGDTQYF
TRBD1	TRBV7-2	many	TRBJ2-1	TGTGCCAGCAGGACCCGACAGGGAAGGGATGAGCAGTTCTTC	CASRTRQGRDEQFF
NA	TRBV10-3	many	TRBJ1-1	TGTGCCATCAGTGGACAGGCCAACACTGAAGCTTTCTTT	CAISGQANTEAFF
NA	TRBV3-1	many	TRBJ2-5	TGTGCCAGCAGCCAAGGGTACAGGGAAGAGACCCAGTACTTC	CASSQGYREETQYF
TRBD2	TRBV30	few	TRBJ2-1	TGTGCCTGGGATATTGGACTAGCTCCGAGCGATGAGCAGTTCTTC	CAWDIGLAPSDEQFF
NA	TRBV14	many	TRBJ1-1	TGTGCCAGCAGCCCGGGACCCAGGTTGGGCACTGAAGCTTTCTTT	CASSPGPRLGTEAFF
NA	TRBV5-1	many	TRBJ2-3	TGCGCCAGCAGCTTGCAAGCGGCGAGCACAGATACGCAGTATTTT	CASSLQAASTDTQYF
NA	TRBV12-3/TRBV12-4	many	TRBJ1-1	TGTGCCAGCAGCAGGGATTATAACACTGAAGCTTTCTTT	CASSRDYNTEAFF
NA	TRBV20-1	many	TRBJ2-3	TGCAGTGCTCACCCGGGACAACCCACAGATACGCAGTATTTT	CSAHPGQPTDTQYF
TRBD1	TRBV27	few	TRBJ1-1	TGTGCCAGCAGTCCACTCAGGGGGATTTCAATGAACACTGAAGCTTTCTTT	CASSPLRGISMNTEAFF